The sequence of this TCR beta chain was determined in a study of cytomegalovirus exposure and HLA in healthy donors (dated by TCRdb to the late 2010s). For the wider study: According to a later analysis, the approximately 120 validation repertoires were produced on the same platform as the roughly 700 repertoires of the first cohort. The study aimed to test whether signatures of past pathogen exposure could be identified by cataloging public T cell receptors. To predict cytomegalovirus infection status, the study brought together high-throughput TCR immunosequencing, statistical association of individual TCRs with disease status, and machine learning. Besides the first cohort of around 700 subjects, a separate validation cohort made up of 120 different subjects was used.

For this clone: The antigen it binds to is not known. No base quality information exists; no much larger clone differs at one position.

Points the paper makes about the study in general: The authors suggested that the approach could potentially be extended to other disease states and immunological phenotypes. A total of about 150 TCR beta chains were listed by the study as associated with cytomegalovirus. In a later analysis, TCRs clustered in the first cohort were found to also tend to co-occur in the roughly 110 validation repertoires, with 90% to 95% of cluster scores above 0. In both the original and validation cohorts, the classifier was reported to diagnose cytomegalovirus status with high specificity and sensitivity. Three of the identified cytomegalovirus-associated TCR beta chains were confirmed in vitro to be specific for cytomegalovirus antigens. Most TCR sequences were observed very rarely across donors, whereas some public TCRs were present in many individuals. All 110 or so repertoires were used to score co-occurrence in the validation cohort in a later analysis, because that analysis had no HLA typing for the cohort.

Receptors were amplified or captured by the immunoSEQ multiplex PCR assay. Under the source paper's analysis protocol: A statistical classification framework was developed to diagnose cytomegalovirus status using the catalog of TCR beta chain sequences. What TCRdb holds here is the immuneACCESS table cut down to in-frame rearrangements. Part of the clones is not present; checked against another copy, under half of the missing clones reflect an unresolved V gene, and the others are unexplained. The V and J calls and clone size are taken from that table; D and trimming were inferred from the DNA. The sample profile shows fewer than 200,000 clones; roughly 91% of them were found once. 4% to 5% of the sample comes from the top ten. Separate from the roughly 650-subject first cohort, the validation cohort of about 120 subjects was the group to which the donors belonged. Based on the germline V gene, the CDR1 and CDR2 sequences are MRHNA and SNTAGT. The germline V end is reduced by 2 bases and the J end by 0 bases; junction bases left unmatched: 10. Inclusive of the bounding cysteine and phenylalanine, the CDR3 is 19 residues long. This entry keeps only the CDR3 DNA: 57 bases, framed from base 1.

This sequence originates from a young man in good health and CMV-seropositive. The chain joins TRBV6-4 to TRBJ2-1; the central 10 bases match TRBD1. Material: PBMCs. The DNA is TGTGCCAGCAGTGACGAAGTGACAGGGGGCTTAGGCTCCTACAATGAGCAGTTCTTC. Protein translation: CASSDEVTGGLGSYNEQFF.